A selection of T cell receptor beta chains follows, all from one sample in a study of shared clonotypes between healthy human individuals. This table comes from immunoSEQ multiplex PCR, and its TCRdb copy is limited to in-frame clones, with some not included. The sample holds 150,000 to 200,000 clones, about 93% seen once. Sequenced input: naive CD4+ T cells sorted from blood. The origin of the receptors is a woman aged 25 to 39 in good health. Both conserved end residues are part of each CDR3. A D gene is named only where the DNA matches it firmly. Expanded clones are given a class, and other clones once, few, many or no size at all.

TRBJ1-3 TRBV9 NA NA TGTGCCAGCAGCCCGTTGAGGGGTGGAAACACCATATATTTT CASSPLRGGNTIYF
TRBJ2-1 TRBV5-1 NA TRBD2 TGCGCCAGCAGTAGCGGGAACTACAATGAGCAGTTCTTC CASSSGNYNEQFF
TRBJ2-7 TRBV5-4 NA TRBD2 TGTGCCAGCAGCTCGGGACTAGCGAACTCCTACGAGCAGTACTTC CASSSGLANSYEQYF
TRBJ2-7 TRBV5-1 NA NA TGCGCCAGCGCGACAGAGACCCTCTACGAGCAGTACTTC CASATETLYEQYF
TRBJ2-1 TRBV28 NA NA TGTGCCAGCAGTCCCGGGCGGCGCAGGTTTGACAATGAGCAGTTCTTC CASSPGRRRFDNEQFF
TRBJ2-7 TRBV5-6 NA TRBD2 TGTGCCAGCAGCACACGGGGACTATATTTCTACGAGCAGTACTTC CASSTRGLYFYEQYF
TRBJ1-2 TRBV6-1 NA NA TGTGCCAGCAGTGAACGAGGTTATGGCTACACCTTC CASSERGYGYTF
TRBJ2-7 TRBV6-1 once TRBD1 TGTGCCAGCAGTGAAGCCGGGTGGACAGGAGTTTCCTACGAGCAGTACTTC CASSEAGWTGVSYEQYF
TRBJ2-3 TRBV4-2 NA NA TGTGCCAGCAGCCCAACCAAACCACCTAGCACAGATACGCAGTATTTT CASSPTKPPSTDTQYF
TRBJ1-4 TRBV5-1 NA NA TGCGCCAGCAGCTCCGGGACGACTAATGAAAAACTGTTTTTT CASSSGTTNEKLFF
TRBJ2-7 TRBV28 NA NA TGTGCCAGCAGACGGGACACGGTCTCCTACGAGCAGTACTTC CASRRDTVSYEQYF
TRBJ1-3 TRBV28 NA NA TGTGCCAGCAGTTTAGGCAGGGGAAACACCATATATTTT CASSLGRGNTIYF
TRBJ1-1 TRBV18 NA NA TGTGCCAGCTCACCATCACTAACCGGTTGGGGCACTGAAGCTTTCTTT CASSPSLTGWGTEAFF
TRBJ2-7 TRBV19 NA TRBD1 TGTGCCAGTAGTATTTCGACAGGGGGTGGTTACGAGCAGTACTTC CASSISTGGGYEQYF
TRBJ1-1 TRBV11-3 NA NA TGTGCCAGCAGCTTAACAGGGACCGCTGAAGCTTTCTTT CASSLTGTAEAFF
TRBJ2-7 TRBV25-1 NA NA TGTGCCAGCATCGGGCACGACCCCTACGAGCAGTACTTC CASIGHDPYEQYF
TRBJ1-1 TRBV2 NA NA TGTGCCAGCAGTGGACAGTTCTTCGACACTGAAGCTTTCTTT CASSGQFFDTEAFF
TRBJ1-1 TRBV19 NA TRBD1 TGTGCCAGTAGGGACAGGGGGGGCACTGAAGCTTTCTTT CASRDRGGTEAFF
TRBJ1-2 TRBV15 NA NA TGTGCCACCAGCAGAGATCTTCGTGGCTACACCTTC CATSRDLRGYTF
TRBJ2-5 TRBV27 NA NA TGTGCCAGCAGTTATGGGGGGCTAGCTGGAGAGACCCAGTACTTC CASSYGGLAGETQYF
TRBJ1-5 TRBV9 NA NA TGTGCCAGCAGCGTAGGGACCAATCAGCCCCAGCATTTT CASSVGTNQPQHF
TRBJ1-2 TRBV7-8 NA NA TGTGCCAGCAGCTTACTGGAGGGGACCTATGGCTACACCTTC CASSLLEGTYGYTF
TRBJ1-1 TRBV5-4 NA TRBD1 TGTGCCAGCAGCTTGAAGGGGGCAGGGGTGAACACTGAAGCTTTCTTT CASSLKGAGVNTEAFF
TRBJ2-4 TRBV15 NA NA TGTGCCACCAGCGGGGGTACTGGTCTAGCCAAAAACATTCAGTACTTC CATSGGTGLAKNIQYF
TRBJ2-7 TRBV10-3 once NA TGTGCCATCAGAGGGACGGGAAGCTCCTACGAGCAGTACTTC CAIRGTGSSYEQYF
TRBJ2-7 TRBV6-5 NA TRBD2 TGTGCCAGCTCAGGACTAGCGGGGTCCTACGAGCAGTACTTC CASSGLAGSYEQYF
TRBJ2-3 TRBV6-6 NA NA TGTGCCAGCGGAGGGGAACAGGGTAGGGCAGATACGCAGTATTTT CASGGEQGRADTQYF
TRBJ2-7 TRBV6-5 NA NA TGTGCCAGCAGTTACTCGGGACTTTCCTACGAGCAGTACTTC CASSYSGLSYEQYF
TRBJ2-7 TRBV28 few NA TGTGCCAGCAGTTTAGGGCAGGACTACGAGCAGTACTTC CASSLGQDYEQYF
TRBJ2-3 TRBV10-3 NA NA TGTGCCATCAGTGAGGGTAGAGGACTTGTGGGGACAGATACGCAGTATTTT CAISEGRGLVGTDTQYF
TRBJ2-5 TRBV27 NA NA TGTGCCAGCAGTTCGCATGGGTCTCGGGAGACCCAGTACTTC CASSSHGSRETQYF
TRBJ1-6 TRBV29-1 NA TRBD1 TGCAGCGTTAGTGGGACAGGTGATTCACCCCTCCACTTT CSVSGTGDSPLHF
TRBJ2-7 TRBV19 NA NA TGTGCCAGTAGTATTGGACCGATGAGCTCCTACGAGCAGTACTTC CASSIGPMSSYEQYF
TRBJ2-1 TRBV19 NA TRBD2 TGTGCCAGTAGTATAAGGAGGGTACTAGCGGGAGTCTACAATGAGCAGTTCTTC CASSIRRVLAGVYNEQFF
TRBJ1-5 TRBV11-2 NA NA TGTGCCAGCAGCTTAGAGGGTTACGATCAGCCCCAGCATTTT CASSLEGYDQPQHF
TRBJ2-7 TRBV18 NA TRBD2 TGTGCCAGCTCACGGACATTAGCGGGATCCACAGGCGAGCAGTACTTC CASSRTLAGSTGEQYF
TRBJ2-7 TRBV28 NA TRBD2 TGTGCCAGCAGTCCCCTCCCTAGCGGACTTATATACGAGCAGTACTTC CASSPLPSGLIYEQYF
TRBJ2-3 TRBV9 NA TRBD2 TGTGCCAGCAGCGTAGTCGGGGGGACTCGAGATACGCAGTATTTT CASSVVGGTRDTQYF
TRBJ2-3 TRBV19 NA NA TGTGCCAGTAGTATTGGTGAGGATACGCAGTATTTT CASSIGEDTQYF
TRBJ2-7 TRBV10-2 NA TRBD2 TGCGCCAGCAGCCGTAGCGGGAGCCCCACCTACGAGCAGTACTTC CASSRSGSPTYEQYF
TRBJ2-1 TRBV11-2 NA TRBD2 TGTGCCAGCAGCTTAGCTCCCGTAGCGGGTGAGCAGTTCTTC CASSLAPVAGEQFF
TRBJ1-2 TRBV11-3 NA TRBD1 TGTGCCAGCAGCAAGGACCGGGACAGGGTTTATGGCTACACCTTC CASSKDRDRVYGYTF
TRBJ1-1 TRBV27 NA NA TGTGCCAGCAGTTATGGGCTGAACACTGAAGCTTTCTTT CASSYGLNTEAFF
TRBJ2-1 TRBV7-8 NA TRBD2 TGTGCCAGCAGCTTATCAACTAGCGGGAGGTTTCGGGAGCAGTTCTTC CASSLSTSGRFREQFF
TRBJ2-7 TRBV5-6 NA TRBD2 TGTGCCAGCAGCAACACTTTAGCGGGAGGGGTGCACTACGAGCAGTACTTC CASSNTLAGGVHYEQYF
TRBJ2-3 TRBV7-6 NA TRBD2 TGTGCCAGCAGCTTAGTGGCGGGAGCGGGCGCAGATACGCAGTATTTT CASSLVAGAGADTQYF
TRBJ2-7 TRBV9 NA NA TGTGCCAGCGGGGGAAGGGACGACTCCTACGAGCAGTACTTC CASGGRDDSYEQYF
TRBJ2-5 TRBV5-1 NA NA TGCGCCAGCAGCTTACTATCTCGGGAGTCGGGAATGGAGACCCAGTACTTC CASSLLSRESGMETQYF
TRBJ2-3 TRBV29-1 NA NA TGCAGCGTCCAAGACCGCACAGATACGCAGTATTTT CSVQDRTDTQYF
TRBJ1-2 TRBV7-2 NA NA TGTGCCAGCAGCCGCGCCAGGACAGCTAACTATGGCTACACCTTC CASSRARTANYGYTF
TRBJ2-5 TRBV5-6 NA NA TGTGCCAGCAGCTTGGTATGGACTCGGCAAGAGACCCAGTACTTC CASSLVWTRQETQYF
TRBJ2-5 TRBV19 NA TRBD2 TGTGCCAGTAGTACTACTAGCGGGATTGGGGCCCAAGAGACCCAGTACTTC CASSTTSGIGAQETQYF
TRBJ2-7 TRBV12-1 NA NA TGTGCCAGCAGCTTTGTAGCGGGGGGCCTCTACGAGCAGTACTTC CASSFVAGGLYEQYF
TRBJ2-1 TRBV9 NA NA TGTGCCAGCAGCGCGGACTCGAGCTCCTACAATGAGCAGTTCTTC CASSADSSSYNEQFF